These 24 T cell receptor beta chains came from one sample sequenced in a study of cytomegalovirus exposure and HLA in healthy donors. In the PCR, 60 Vbeta and 13 Jbeta primers were used. The protocol was immunoSEQ multiplex PCR, while the TCRdb copy is restricted to in-frame clones and leaves out a portion. The sample lists some 110,000 clones, roughly 72% occurring once. Sequencing was done on a sample of PBMCs. These receptors were obtained from a woman in her fifties or sixties in good health and CMV-seropositive.

The chain employs TRBV28 and TRBJ1-4, with 8 bases lining up with TRBD1. This CDR3 is 15 amino acids long. V gave up 5 bases and J gave up 3 bases; unmatched junction bases: 5. Germline loops: CDR1 MDHEN, CDR2 SYDVKM. This CDR3 reads CASSLYRGSNEKLFF. The CDR3 coding sequence is TGTGCCAGCAGTCTTTACAGGGGGTCTAATGAAAAACTGTTTTTT.

This chain uses TRBV5-1 with TRBJ2-3; 7 bases map to TRBD1. Unmatched junction bases numbered 7, after V lost 5 bases and J lost 1 base. The germline V gene encodes CDR1 SGHRS and CDR2 YFSETQ. CDR3 size: 15 residues. The CDR3 nucleotides are TGCGCCAGCAGTTCAGGGGGTTGGGGCACAGATACGCAGTATTTT. It yields the protein CASSSGGWGTDTQYF.

This clone occurred a few times. The chain has TRBV5-1 and TRBJ2-7, with 8 bases that match TRBD1. Trimming cost V 0 bases and J 6 bases; bases outside gene matches: 5. This CDR3 comprises 14 residues. Germline loops: CDR1 SGHRS, CDR2 YFSETQ. Here the CDR3 DNA reads TGCGCCAGCAGCTTGGTGGACAGGGCAGGCGAGCAGTACTTC. It is translated as CASSLVDRAGEQYF.

The CDR3 DNA sequence: TGTGCCAGCAGCTTTAAAGGAAACGGAGGAGTAGATACGCAGTATTTT. It translates to CASSFKGNGGVDTQYF. The chain joins TRBV5-8 to TRBJ2-3; D is perhaps TRBD2 (5 bases). The germline V gene has CDR1 SGHTS and CDR2 YDEGEE. The germline V and J ends were trimmed by 2 bases and 5 bases, with 18 bases remaining between them. The CDR3 is made up of 16 amino acids.

This sequence joins TRBV19 and TRBJ2-1; 7 bases line up with TRBD2. Germline V gene lookup returns CDR1 LNHDA and CDR2 SQIVND (reference sequence). V shed 3 bases, J shed 6 bases, and the junction held 8 bases outside the gene matches. CDR3 length: 15 amino acids. The CDR3: CASSIRTSVVNEQFF. The DNA for the CDR3 is TGTGCCAGTAGTATTAGGACTAGTGTCGTCAATGAGCAGTTCTTC.

This clone has only a few counts. Different DNA sequences within this sample yield the same CDR3. The chain links TRBV4-2 to TRBJ2-3; possibly TRBD2 for D (5 bases). V was cut by 1 base and J by 5 bases, with 22 bases left in between. CDR3 length: 18 residues. Germline loops: CDR1 LGHNA, CDR2 YNFKEQ. The CDR3 nucleotides read TGTGCCAGCAGCCAAGGATCAGGACTTGCGACTCATGAAGATACGCAGTATTTT. It codes for CASSQGSGLATHEDTQYF.

The chain uses TRBV7-9 and TRBJ1-1, with 10 bases matching TRBD1. This CDR3 comprises 13 residues. The junction had 7 bases not matched to a gene; V was cut back by 5 bases and J by 10 bases. Germline V gene data show CDR1 as SEHNR and CDR2 as FQNEAQ (reference sequence). CDR3 amino acids: CASSAGQGRGAFF. The CDR3 DNA follows: TGTGCCAGCAGCGCGGGACAGGGGAGGGGAGCTTTCTTT.

The chain employs TRBV5-5 and TRBJ2-3, with a weak D call TRBD2 (6 bases). The CDR3 extends over 17 amino acids. V was pared by 1 base and J by 6 bases, with 21 bases between. CDR1 and CDR2 from the germline V gene are SGHKS and YYEKEE (reference sequence). DNA of the CDR3: TGTGCCAGCAGCTTGTCCCTGGCGGGACGGGCCGAGGATACGCAGTATTTT. Protein product: CASSLSLAGRAEDTQYF.

V gene TRBV6-1 combines with J gene TRBJ1-4, with D perhaps TRBD1 (5 bases). Germline values: CDR1 MNHNS, CDR2 SASEGT. The V end lost 4 bases, the J end lost 2 bases, and 14 bases lay between the germline ends. The CDR3 consists of 16 residues. The CDR3 DNA is TGTGCCAGCAGTGGAGTGGGGGGGGTGACTAATGAAAAACTGTTTTTT. Residues: CASSGVGGVTNEKLFF.

This chain uses TRBV7-2 with TRBJ2-1, with TRBD2 identical over 14 bases. This CDR3 has 16 amino acids. Unmatched junction bases numbered 4, after V lost 1 base and J lost 8 bases. Germline-derived CDR1 and CDR2 are SGHTA and FQGNSA. For the CDR3, the DNA is TGTGCCAGCAGCTTAGGGGGGACTAGCGGGGGCGATGAGCAGTTCTTC. Amino acid sequence: CASSLGGTSGGDEQFF.

The V call is TRBV4-3, the J call TRBJ1-2; TRBD1 is a possible D gene (6 bases). The CDR3 is 17 residues long. Trimming pared 1 base from V and 4 bases from J, leaving 19 bases between. Germline values: CDR1 LGHNA, CDR2 YSLEER. The CDR3 DNA sequence: TGCGCCAGCAGCCAAGGGGGAGGGCAGGGGATTGGCTATGGCTACACCTTC. Its translation: CASSQGGGQGIGYGYTF.

The V gene is TRBV5-1, the J gene TRBJ1-1, with a tentative D call TRBD1 (5 bases). Trimming took off 3 bases at V and 7 bases at J, with 16 bases between the two ends. There are 14 residues in the CDR3. CDR1 is SGHRS, CDR2 YFSETQ, per germline. Written as DNA, the CDR3 is TGCGCCAGCAGCTCCCCAGGGCTCGACGGTGAAGCTTTCTTT. Its translation is CASSSPGLDGEAFF.

The chain employs TRBV7-8 and TRBJ1-1, with D possibly matching TRBD1 (5 bases). Per germline, CDR1 SGHVS and CDR2 FQNEAQ. The CDR3 extends over 14 amino acids. With 1 base removed from V and 5 bases from J, the gap between germline ends came to 11 bases. The CDR3 here is CASSLESKGTEAFF. The DNA of the CDR3 is TGTGCCAGCAGCTTAGAGAGTAAGGGGACTGAAGCTTTCTTT.

This clone was seen just once. This sequence joins TRBV15 and TRBJ2-1, with TRBD1 matching 10 bases. J was trimmed by 8 bases and V by 7 bases; bases with no gene match: 17. This CDR3 is built from 17 residues. From germline, CDR1 is LNHNV and CDR2 YYDKDF (reference sequence). This CDR3 is CATKTRWGQGIGDEQFF. The CDR3 DNA is TGTGCCACCAAGACGAGGTGGGGACAGGGGATTGGAGATGAGCAGTTCTTC.

This chain's CDR3 is CASSFTQGTDTQYF. CDR3 in DNA: TGTGCCAGCAGCTTCACGCAGGGCACAGATACGCAGTATTTT. This chain links TRBV7-6 with TRBJ2-3; D is unclear. CDR1 SGHVS and CDR2 FNYEAQ come from the germline V gene. V was clipped by 3 bases and J by 1 base, with 8 bases between them. The length of the CDR3 is 14 residues.

J is TRBJ2-7 and V is TRBV18; 7 bases fit TRBD1. CDR1 KGHSH and CDR2 LQKENI come from the germline V gene. After removal of 4 bases from V and 0 bases from J, the junction contained 3 bases not matched to a gene. This CDR3 has 14 amino acids. The DNA for the CDR3 is TGTGCCAGCTCACACGGGACAGCCTCCTACGAGCAGTACTTC. It translates to CASSHGTASYEQYF.

The V call is TRBV2, the J call TRBJ1-4; D not resolved. V lost 1 base to trimming and J lost 6 bases, with 6 bases between them. Germline-derived CDR1 and CDR2 are SNHLY and FYNNEI. The CDR3 has 13 residues. The CDR3 here is CASSEGRDEKLFF. CDR3 nucleotides: TGTGCCAGCAGTGAAGGACGGGATGAAAAACTGTTTTTT.

The rearrangement joins TRBV30 to TRBJ2-7; 8 bases are shared with TRBD1. Germline CDR1 and CDR2: GTSNPN and SVGIG (reference sequence). V lost 4 bases to trimming and J lost 2 bases; unmatched junction nucleotides: 4. The CDR3 contains 13 residues. This chain's CDR3 is CAWNRDRPYEQYF. The DNA of the CDR3 is TGTGCCTGGAACCGGGACAGGCCCTACGAGCAGTACTTC.

This clone was picked up one time. The chain combines TRBV21-1 with TRBJ1-1; the D segment call TRBD1 is taken from the table without a DNA check. TRBV21-1 is reported as a pseudogene. The CDR3 is made up of 17 amino acids. Here the CDR3 DNA reads TGTGCCAGCAGCGATGACAGCCCTTTTACTATGAACACTGAAGCTTTCTTT. Its protein is CASSDDSPFTMNTEAFF.

The chain uses TRBV30 and TRBJ2-7; 9 bases map to TRBD1. Germline V gene lookup returns CDR1 GTSNPN and CDR2 SVGIG (reference sequence). Germline trimming cut 4 bases from V and 4 bases from J; bases unmatched to any gene: 8. The CDR3 is made up of 14 amino acids. CDR3 sequence reads: CAWTKTGGGYEQYF. CDR3 DNA: TGTGCCTGGACCAAGACAGGGGGAGGGTACGAGCAGTACTTC.

This clone appeared a single time. The J gene is TRBJ2-1, the V gene TRBV7-2; possible D gene TRBD2, 6 bases. CDR1 and CDR2 (germline): SGHTA, FQGNSA. The V end lost 2 bases, the J end lost 6 bases, and 11 bases lay between the germline ends. The CDR3 totals 14 residues. The CDR3 DNA reads as TGTGCCAGCAGCTTACGGCGGGATGGCAATGAGCAGTTCTTC. Translated: CASSLRRDGNEQFF. The full variable domain, in which reference TRBV7-2 and TRBJ2-1 provide the parts outside the CDR3, is GAGVSQSPSNKVTEKGKDVELRCDPISGHTALYWYRQSLGQGLEFLIYFQGNSAPDKSGLPSDRFSAERTGGSVSTLTIQRTQQEDSAVYLCASSLRRDGNEQFFGPGTRLTVL.

The chain's CDR3 is CATSRSLTEGNTIYF. The CDR3 bases are TGTGCCACCAGCAGATCGTTAACAGAGGGAAACACCATATATTTT. V is TRBV15 and J is TRBJ1-3; D remains unclear. The V end was cut by 2 bases, the J end by 4 bases, with 12 bases between. The CDR3 is 15 residues long. Germline lookup yields CDR1 LNHNV and CDR2 YYDKDF (reference sequence).

The chain combines TRBV19 with TRBJ2-1; 8 bases are a match to TRBD2. Unmatched junction bases numbered 7, after V lost 9 bases and J lost 0 bases. Germline values: CDR1 LNHDA, CDR2 SQIVND (reference sequence). There are 15 residues in the CDR3. CDR3 in amino acids: CASLSGGSSYNEQFF. Here the CDR3 DNA reads TGTGCCAGCTTATCGGGAGGGAGCTCCTACAATGAGCAGTTCTTC.

The V and J genes are TRBV30 and TRBJ2-5; D gene unclear. Trimming cost V 3 bases and J 3 bases, with 17 bases left between them. CDR3 length: 15 amino acids. Germline V gene sequence: CDR1 GTSNPN, CDR2 SVGIG (reference sequence). The CDR3 is CAWRAGGAIKETQYF. The DNA for the CDR3 is TGTGCCTGGAGAGCCGGCGGAGCGATAAAAGAGACCCAGTACTTC.